This T cell receptor beta chain was obtained from a study of blood T cell repertoires in COVID-19. Study as a whole: Sites in the United States, Italy and Spain provided acute and convalescent COVID-19 samples. T cells, B-cell-depleted T cells, or PBMCs provided the cDNA or gDNA that served as material.

This CDR3 is 15 amino acids long. Germline values: CDR1 SGDLS, CDR2 YYNGEE. The ends lost 4 bases at V and 7 bases at J; junction bases unmatched: 8. Authors' methods: Amplifying reference gene primers gave estimates of nucleated cell counts. Produced via immunoSEQ multiplex PCR; TCRdb's table is partial and in-frame only. That table is the source of V, J and clone size, and D and trimming were worked out from the DNA. The sample contains 100,000 to 150,000 clones, roughly 85% of which appear only once. The source of this sequence is a woman of 80 years or more with acute or convalescent COVID-19. Sequenced input: peripheral blood. The chain is built from TRBV9 and TRBJ2-2, with 9 bases aligning to TRBD2. CDR3 nucleotide sequence: TGTGCCAGCAGCCCCTCCCTAGCGGGGTACGGGGAGCTGTTTTTT. This encodes CASSPSLAGYGELFF.